This T cell receptor (beta chain) stems from a study of somatic mutations in cytotoxic T cells in rheumatoid arthritis. Whole-study findings and limits: There was no knowledge of the antigen targets of the expanded CD8+ clones.

Purity of the CD4+ and CD8+ cells, isolated by positive magnetic bead selection, was checked by flow cytometry. Only in-frame clones appear in the TCRdb table, and some are missing; sequencing was by immunoSEQ multiplex PCR. The profile shows 15,000 to 20,000 clones, 65% to 80% of them singletons. Concerning this clone: Its antigen is undetermined.

The material sequenced was CD8+ T cells sorted from blood. The origin of this receptor is an adult with rheumatoid arthritis.

The CDR3 sequence is CASSECSRHTQYF. Written as DNA, the CDR3 is TGCGCCAGCAGTGAGTGTTCAAGGCATACGCAGTATTTT. V gene TRBV10-1 combines with J gene TRBJ2-3; D is unclear. CDR3 length equals 13 residues. V lost 1 base, J lost 7 bases, and 9 bases lay in between. The germline V gene has CDR1 WNHNN and CDR2 SYGVQD (reference sequence).